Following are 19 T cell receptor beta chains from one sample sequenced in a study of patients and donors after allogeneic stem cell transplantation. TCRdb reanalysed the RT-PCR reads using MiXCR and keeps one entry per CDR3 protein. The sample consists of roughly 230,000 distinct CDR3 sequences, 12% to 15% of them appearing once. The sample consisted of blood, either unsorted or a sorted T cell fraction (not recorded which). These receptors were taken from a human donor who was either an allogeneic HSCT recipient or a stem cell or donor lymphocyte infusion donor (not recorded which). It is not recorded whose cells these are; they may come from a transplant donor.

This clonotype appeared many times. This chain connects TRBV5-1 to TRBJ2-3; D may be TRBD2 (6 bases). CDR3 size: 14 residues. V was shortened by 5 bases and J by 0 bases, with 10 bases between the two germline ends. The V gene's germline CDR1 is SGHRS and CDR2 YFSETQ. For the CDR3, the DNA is TGCGCCAGCAGTTACAGCGGGAGCACAGATACGCAGTATTTT. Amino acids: CASSYSGSTDTQYF. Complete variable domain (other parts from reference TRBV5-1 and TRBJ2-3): KAGVTQTPRYLIKTRGQQVTLSCSPISGHRSVSWYQQTPGQGLQFLFEYFSETQRNKGNFPGRFSGRQFSNSRSEMNVSTLELGDSALYLCASSYSGSTDTQYFGPGTRLTVL.

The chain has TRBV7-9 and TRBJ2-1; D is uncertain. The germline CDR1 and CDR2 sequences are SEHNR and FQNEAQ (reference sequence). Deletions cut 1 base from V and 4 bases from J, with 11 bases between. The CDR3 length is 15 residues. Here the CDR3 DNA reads TGTGCCAGCAGCTTAGGAGGAAATCCTTACAATGAGCAGTTCTTC. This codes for CASSLGGNPYNEQFF.

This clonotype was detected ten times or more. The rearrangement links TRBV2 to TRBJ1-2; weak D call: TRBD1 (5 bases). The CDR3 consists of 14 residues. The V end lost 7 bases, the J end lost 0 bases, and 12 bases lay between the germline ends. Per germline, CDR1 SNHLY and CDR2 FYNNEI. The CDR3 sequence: CASNKDRTNYGYTF. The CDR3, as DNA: TGTGCCAGCAACAAAGACAGAACTAACTATGGCTACACCTTC.

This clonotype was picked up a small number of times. The CDR3 DNA reads TGTGCCAGCAGTTTAGATAATTGGGGAGTGGACGGGAACACTGAAGCTTTCTTT. Translated, it gives CASSLDNWGVDGNTEAFF. The J gene is TRBJ1-1, the V gene TRBV28; D is ambiguous. This CDR3 region has 18 residues. CDR1 is MDHEN and CDR2 is SYDVKM in the germline V gene. Trimming took off 2 bases at V and 1 base at J, with 20 bases between the two ends.

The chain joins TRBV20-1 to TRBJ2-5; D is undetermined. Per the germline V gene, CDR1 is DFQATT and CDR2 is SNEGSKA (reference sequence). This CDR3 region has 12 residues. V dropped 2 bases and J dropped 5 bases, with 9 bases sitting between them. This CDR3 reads CSARSSWETQYF. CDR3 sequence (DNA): TGCAGTGCTAGAAGTAGTTGGGAGACCCAGTACTTC.

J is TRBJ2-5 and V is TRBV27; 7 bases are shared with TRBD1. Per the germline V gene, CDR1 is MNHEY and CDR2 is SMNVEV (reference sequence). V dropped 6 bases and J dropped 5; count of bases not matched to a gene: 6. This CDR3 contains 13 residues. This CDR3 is CASRGGVGETQYF. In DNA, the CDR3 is TGTGCCAGCAGAGGGGGCGTGGGCGAGACCCAGTACTTC.

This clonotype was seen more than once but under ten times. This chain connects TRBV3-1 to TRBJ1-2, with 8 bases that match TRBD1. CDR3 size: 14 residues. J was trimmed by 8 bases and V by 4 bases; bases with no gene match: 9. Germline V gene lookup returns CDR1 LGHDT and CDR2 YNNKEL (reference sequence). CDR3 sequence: CASSPAGGADGYTF. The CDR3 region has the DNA TGTGCCAGCAGCCCGGCAGGGGGCGCTGACGGCTACACCTTC.

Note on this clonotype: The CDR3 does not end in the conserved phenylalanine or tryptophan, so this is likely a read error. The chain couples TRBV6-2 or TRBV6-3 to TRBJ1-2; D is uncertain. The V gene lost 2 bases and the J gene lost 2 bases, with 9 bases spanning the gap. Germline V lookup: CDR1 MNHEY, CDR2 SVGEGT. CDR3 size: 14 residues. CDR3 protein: CASSYRTINYGYTI. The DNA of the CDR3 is TGTGCCAGCAGTTACAGGACGATAAACTATGGCTACACCATC.

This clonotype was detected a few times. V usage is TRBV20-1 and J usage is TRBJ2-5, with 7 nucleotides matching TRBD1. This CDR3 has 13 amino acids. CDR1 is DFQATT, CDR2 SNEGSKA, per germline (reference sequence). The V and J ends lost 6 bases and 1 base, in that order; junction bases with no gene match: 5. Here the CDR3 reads CSADRALQETQYF. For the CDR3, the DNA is TGCAGTGCAGACAGGGCGCTCCAAGAGACCCAGTACTTC.

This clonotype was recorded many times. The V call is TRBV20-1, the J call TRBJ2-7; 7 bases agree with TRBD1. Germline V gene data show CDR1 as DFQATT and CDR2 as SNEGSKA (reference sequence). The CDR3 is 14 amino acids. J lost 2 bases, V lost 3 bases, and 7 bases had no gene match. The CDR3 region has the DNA TGCAGTGCTAGGGGACAGCCTAAAACCTACGAGCAGTACTTC. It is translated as CSARGQPKTYEQYF.

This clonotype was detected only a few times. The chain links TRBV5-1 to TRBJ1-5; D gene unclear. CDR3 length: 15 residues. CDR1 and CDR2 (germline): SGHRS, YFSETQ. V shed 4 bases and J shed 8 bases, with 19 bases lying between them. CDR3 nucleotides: TGCGCCAGCAGCCCACGACCCGACCGGCAAGAGCCCCAGCATTTT. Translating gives CASSPRPDRQEPQHF.

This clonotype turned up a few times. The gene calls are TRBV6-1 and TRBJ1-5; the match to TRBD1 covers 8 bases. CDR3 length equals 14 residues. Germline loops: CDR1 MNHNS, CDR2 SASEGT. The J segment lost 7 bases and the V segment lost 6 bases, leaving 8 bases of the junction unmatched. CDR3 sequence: CASRADRAGQPQHF. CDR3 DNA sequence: TGTGCCAGCAGGGCGGACAGGGCGGGACAGCCCCAGCATTTT.

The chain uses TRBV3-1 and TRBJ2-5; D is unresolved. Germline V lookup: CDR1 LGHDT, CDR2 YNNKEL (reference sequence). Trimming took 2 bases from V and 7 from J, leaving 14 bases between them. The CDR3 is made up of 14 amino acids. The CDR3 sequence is CASSQNPQKGTQYF. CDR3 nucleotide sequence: TGTGCCAGCAGCCAAAACCCCCAGAAGGGGACCCAGTACTTC.

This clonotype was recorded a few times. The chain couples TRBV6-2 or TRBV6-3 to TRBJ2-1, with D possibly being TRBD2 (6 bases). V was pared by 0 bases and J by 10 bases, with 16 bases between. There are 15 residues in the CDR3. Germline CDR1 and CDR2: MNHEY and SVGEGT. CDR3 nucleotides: TGTGCCAGCAGTTACTCGAATCTTGCGGGGTCAGAGCAGTTCTTC. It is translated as CASSYSNLAGSEQFF.

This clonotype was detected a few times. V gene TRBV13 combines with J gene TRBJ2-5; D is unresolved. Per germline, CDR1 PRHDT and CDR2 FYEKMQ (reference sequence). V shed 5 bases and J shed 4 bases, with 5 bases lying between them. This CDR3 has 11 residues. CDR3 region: CASSQLETQYF. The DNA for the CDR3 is TGTGCCAGCAGCCAACTAGAGACCCAGTACTTC.

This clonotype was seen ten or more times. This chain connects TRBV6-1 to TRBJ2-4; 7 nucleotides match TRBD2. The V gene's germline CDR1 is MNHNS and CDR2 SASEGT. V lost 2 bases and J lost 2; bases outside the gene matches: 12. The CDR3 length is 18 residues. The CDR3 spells CASSESGGMRETKNIQYF. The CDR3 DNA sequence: TGTGCCAGCAGTGAATCGGGTGGGATGCGGGAGACCAAAAACATTCAGTACTTC.

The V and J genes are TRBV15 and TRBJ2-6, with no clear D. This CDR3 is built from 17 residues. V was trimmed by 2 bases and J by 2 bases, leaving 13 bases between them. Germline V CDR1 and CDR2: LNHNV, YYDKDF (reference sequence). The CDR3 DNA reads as TGTGCCACCAGCAGATCCCGGGCCTTAACTGGGGCCAACGTCCTGACTTTC. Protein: CATSRSRALTGANVLTF. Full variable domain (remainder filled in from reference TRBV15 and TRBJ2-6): DAMVIQNPRYQVTQFGKPVTLSCSQTLNHNVMYWYQQKSSQAPKLLFHYYDKDFNNEADTPDNFQSRRPNTSFCFLDIRSPGLGDTAMYLCATSRSRALTGANVLTFGAGSRLTVL.

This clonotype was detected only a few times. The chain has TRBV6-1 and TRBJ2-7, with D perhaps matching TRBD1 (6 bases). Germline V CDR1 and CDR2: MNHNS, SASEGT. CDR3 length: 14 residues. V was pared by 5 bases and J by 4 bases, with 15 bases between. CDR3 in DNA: TGTGCCAGCAGTAGGACGACAGGCGTTTACGAGCAGTACTTC. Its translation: CASSRTTGVYEQYF.

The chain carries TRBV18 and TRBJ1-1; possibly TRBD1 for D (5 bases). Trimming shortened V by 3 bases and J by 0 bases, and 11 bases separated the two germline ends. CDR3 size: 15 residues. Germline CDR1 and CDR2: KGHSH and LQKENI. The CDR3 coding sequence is TGTGCCAGCTCACCGGGTTGGGGCTTGAACACTGAAGCTTTCTTT. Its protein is CASSPGWGLNTEAFF.